This TCR beta chain appears in the sequencing data of a study of patients and donors after allogeneic stem cell transplantation. Deletions cut 5 bases from V and 1 base from J, with 11 bases between. The CDR3 totals 14 residues. TCRdb redid the calling of the RT-PCR reads with MiXCR, one entry per CDR3 protein. The table lists roughly 200,000 distinct CDR3 sequences, roughly two fifths of them singletons. Sequencing was carried out using blood, either unsorted or a sorted T cell fraction (not recorded which). This TCR derives from a human donor who was either an allogeneic HSCT recipient or a stem cell or donor lymphocyte infusion donor (not recorded which). It is not recorded whose cells these are; they may come from a transplant donor. The rearrangement joins TRBV12-3 or TRBV12-4 to TRBJ1-1, with D tentatively TRBD1 (5 bases). Written as DNA, the CDR3 is TGTGCCAGCAGTATCGGGACGGGGAACACTGAAGCTTTCTTT. It codes for CASSIGTGNTEAFF.